The 18 T cell receptor beta chains listed next were all sequenced from one sample in a study of beta chain features in type 1 diabetes. Reverse transcription of all isolated RNA meant that expressed TCRB transcripts were sequenced. Using immunoSEQ multiplex PCR, the repertoire was profiled, and TCRdb retains in-frame clones only, with some absent. The data show around 300,000 clones, with about 11% seen just once and roughly 0.016% held by the top ten. Sequencing was carried out using naive CD4+ T cells from blood. These TCRs come from a woman in her 30s in good health.

The CDR3 spells CATKFDRWSGYTF. CDR3 in DNA: TGTGCCACTAAATTTGACAGGTGGAGTGGCTACACCTTC. The chain joins TRBV19 to TRBJ1-2; tentatively, D is TRBD1 (6 bases). This CDR3 spans 13 amino acids. The V gene lost 10 bases and the J gene lost 7 bases, with 19 bases spanning the gap. Germline CDR1 reads LNHDA; CDR2 reads SQIVND (reference sequence).

The chain couples TRBV7-3 to TRBJ2-5; 9 bases agree with TRBD2. With 1 base clipped from V and 10 bases from J, the junction kept 10 bases outside the gene matches. The CDR3 contains 15 residues. In germline, CDR1 is SGHTA, CDR2 FQGTGA. The CDR3 sequence: CASSLIGSGGQVQYF. The DNA for the CDR3 is TGTGCCAGCAGCTTAATAGGTAGCGGGGGCCAGGTCCAGTACTTC.

This clone turned up a few times. V and J are TRBV30 and TRBJ2-1; TRBD2 is a possible D gene (6 bases). V lost 5 bases, J lost 7 bases, and 18 bases lay in between. The germline V gene encodes CDR1 GTSNPN and CDR2 SVGIG (reference sequence). The CDR3 covers 14 residues. The CDR3: CAWGGGGTWNEQFF. Written as DNA, the CDR3 is TGTGCCTGGGGGGGAGGAGGTACTTGGAATGAGCAGTTCTTC.

This chain links TRBV25-1 with TRBJ2-7; no clear D. V was shortened by 6 bases and J by 3 bases, with 9 bases between the two germline ends. Germline lookup yields CDR1 MGHDK and CDR2 SYGVNS. The CDR3 is 12 residues long. For the CDR3, the DNA is TGTGCCAGCAGCCAGGTGGTCTACGAGCAGTACTTC. Residues: CASSQVVYEQYF.

The rearrangement uses TRBV9 and TRBJ2-3; 10 positions match TRBD2. CDR3 length: 15 residues. Losses at the gene ends were 3 bases for V and 0 bases for J; bases not matched to a gene: 1. CDR1 and CDR2 (germline): SGDLS, YYNGEE. The CDR3, as DNA: TGTGCCAGCAGCGAACTAGCGGGAAGCACAGATACGCAGTATTTT. This codes for CASSELAGSTDTQYF.

V usage is TRBV6-5 and J usage is TRBJ1-1, with D perhaps TRBD1 (6 bases). The CDR3 runs to 14 residues. Trimming left V 8 bases short and J 3 bases short, with 16 bases between. CDR1 is MNHEY, CDR2 SVGAGI, per germline. CDR3 sequence reads: CASSYRDPDTEAFF. In nucleotides, the CDR3 is TGTGCCAGCTCTTACAGGGACCCCGACACTGAAGCTTTCTTT.

This clone was observed a handful of times. The V gene is TRBV28, the J gene TRBJ2-2; 8 positions agree with TRBD1. J gave up 1 base and V 6 bases, and 7 bases lay outside the gene matches. This CDR3 contains 16 residues. In germline, CDR1 is MDHEN, CDR2 SYDVKM. CDR3: CASSEGQVVNTGELFF. The CDR3 region has the DNA TGTGCCAGCAGCGAGGGACAGGTAGTGAACACCGGGGAGCTGTTTTTT.

J is TRBJ2-2 and V is TRBV5-1, with D maybe TRBD1 (6 bases). The germline gives CDR1 SGHRS, CDR2 YFSETQ. The CDR3 is 15 residues long. V gave up 5 bases and J gave up 3 bases, with 14 bases separating them. CDR3 nucleotide sequence: TGCGCCAGCAGTTTACAGGGTATCGACACCGGGGAGCTGTTTTTT. Translated: CASSLQGIDTGELFF.

This chain connects TRBV18 to TRBJ2-1; 8 bases are a match to TRBD1. Germline CDR1 and CDR2: KGHSH and LQKENI. The ends lost 2 bases at V and 7 bases at J; junction bases unmatched: 7. The CDR3 spans 15 residues. CDR3 amino acids: CASSPVSGQVNEQFF. The CDR3, as DNA: TGTGCCAGCTCACCAGTTTCGGGACAGGTTAATGAGCAGTTCTTC.

V is TRBV25-1 and J is TRBJ2-5; tentative D call: TRBD2 (6 bases). Germline V gene data show CDR1 as MGHDK and CDR2 as SYGVNS. Trimming removed 4 bases at V and 1 base at J, with 16 bases between. CDR3 length: 16 amino acids. CDR3 in DNA: TGTGCCAGCAGTGCTTACGGGAGTACCGTCCAAGAGACCCAGTACTTC. Translated, it gives CASSAYGSTVQETQYF. Variable domain in full (rest from reference TRBV25-1 and TRBJ2-5): EADIYQTPRYLVIGTGKKITLECSQTMGHDKMYWYQQDPGMELHLIHYSYGVNSTEKGDLSSESTVSRIRTEHFPLTLESARPSHTSQYLCASSAYGSTVQETQYFGPGTRLLVL.

The rearrangement joins TRBV11-1 to TRBJ2-5; 9 bases match TRBD1. The CDR3 runs to 15 residues. CDR1 is SGHAT, CDR2 FQDESV, per germline (reference sequence). V lost 2 bases, J lost 5 bases, and 6 bases stayed unmatched. The CDR3: CASSLLDRGQETQYF. Here the CDR3 DNA reads TGTGCCAGCAGCTTACTGGACAGGGGTCAGGAGACCCAGTACTTC.

This clone was recorded a few times. The J gene is TRBJ2-7, the V gene TRBV5-6; TRBD1 matches 9 bases. Germline lookup yields CDR1 SGHDT and CDR2 YYEEEE. The J segment lost 7 bases and the V segment lost 3 bases, leaving 14 bases of the junction unmatched. The CDR3 has 16 residues. CDR3 coding DNA: TGTGCCAGCAGCTGGAAAACCGGGACAGGGAGTGAAGAGCAGTACTTC. Amino acid sequence: CASSWKTGTGSEEQYF.

This clone showed up just a few times. The chain joins TRBV28 to TRBJ1-2; TRBD1 matches at 12 bases. CDR3 length: 14 residues. The V segment lost 5 bases and the J segment 14 bases; nucleotides outside the gene matches: 12. Germline V gene lookup returns CDR1 MDHEN and CDR2 SYDVKM. CDR3 DNA: TGTGCCAGCAGTCCCACCGCGGGACAGGGGGCGGGAACCTTC. It codes for CASSPTAGQGAGTF.

This clone occurred a few times. The V and J genes are TRBV14 and TRBJ1-1; D ambiguous. Per germline, CDR1 SGHDN and CDR2 FVKESK. This CDR3 region has 13 residues. Trimming left V 4 bases short and J 4 bases short, with 10 bases between. The CDR3: CASSPRLGTEAFF. The CDR3 DNA follows: TGTGCCAGCAGCCCAAGACTTGGCACTGAAGCTTTCTTT.

This clone has more than one count but fewer than ten. This chain links TRBV27 with TRBJ2-3, with 7 bases that match TRBD2. The CDR3 contains 16 residues. CDR1 and CDR2 (germline): MNHEY, SMNVEV (reference sequence). V shed 1 base, J shed 5 bases, and the junction held 9 bases outside the gene matches. The CDR3 DNA reads as TGTGCCAGCAGTTTATTAGTGGGAGGGCCGGAAGATACGCAGTATTTT. The encoded protein is CASSLLVGGPEDTQYF.

The chain joins TRBV10-3 to TRBJ2-7, with D hard to call. The V gene lost 11 bases and the J gene lost 2 bases, with 10 bases spanning the gap. The CDR3 is 11 residues long. Germline assignment: CDR1 ENHRY and CDR2 SYGVKD. The CDR3 DNA sequence: TGTGCCCACGGGTGGGCCTACGAGCAGTACTTC. Protein product: CAHGWAYEQYF.

The genes are TRBV4-2 and TRBJ2-1, with a weak D call TRBD2 (5 bases). Trimming stripped 0 bases from V and 3 bases from J, with 12 bases between. Germline assignment: CDR1 LGHNA and CDR2 YNFKEQ. The CDR3 runs to 16 residues. CDR3 protein: CASSQEESRDYNEQFF. The CDR3 nucleotides read TGTGCCAGCAGCCAAGAAGAGAGTCGGGACTACAATGAGCAGTTCTTC.

V usage is TRBV11-2 and J usage is TRBJ1-3; 7 bases fit TRBD1. From germline, CDR1 is SGHAT and CDR2 FQNNGV. This CDR3 is 17 amino acids long. The junction had 10 bases not matched to a gene; V was cut back by 5 bases and J by 0 bases. The CDR3 is CASSGVGQRASGNTIYF. CDR3 nucleotide sequence: TGTGCCAGCAGCGGCGTGGGACAGCGTGCCTCTGGAAACACCATATATTTT. The full variable domain, its missing parts supplied by reference TRBV11-2 and TRBJ1-3, is EAGVAQSPRYKIIEKRQSVAFWCNPISGHATLYWYQQILGQGPKLLIQFQNNGVVDDSQLPKDRFSAERLKGVDSTLKIQPAKLEDSAVYLCASSGVGQRASGNTIYFGEGSWLTVV.